This T cell receptor (beta chain) was identified in a study of blood T cell repertoires in COVID-19 (TCRdb year 2020). Broadly, across the study: Collaborator samples came from the United States, Italy and Spain and covered acute and convalescent phases of COVID-19. The prospective study material was composed of cDNA or gDNA derived from T cells, B-cell-depleted T cells, or PBMCs. Subjects who had been exposed to COVID-19, were actively infected with it, or had recovered from it provided the deeply sampled blood TCRbeta repertoires that made up the dataset. The repertoires were released in a freely available public database meant as a resource for research on the immune response to SARS-CoV-2. The samples were drawn from the first 160 participants of the ongoing ImmuneRACE study and from some 1,300 subjects provided by 6 global collaborators. The sample metadata nearly always contained a de-identified subject ID, COVID-19 status, age in years and sex. HLA class I and class II types, where available, came from metadata supplied by the sample provider rather than from assay-based typing. The paper's findings and limits, for the study overall: The quantity of clinical and demographic metadata differed by source and by participant and was supplied without curation.

After removal of 4 bases from V and 3 bases from J, the junction retains 6 bases not matched to a gene. CDR3 length: 14 amino acids, cysteine to phenylalanine. The kept DNA is CDR3 alone, 42 bases in frame from the first base. Looking up the germline V gene yields CDR1 SGHDT and CDR2 YYEEEE. Collaborating institutions collected whole blood in K2EDTA tubes following their own protocols. For TCRbeta analysis, collaborator samples were shipped as frozen whole blood, as isolated PBMCs, or as DNA extracted from either sample type. TCRbeta CDR3 regions were amplified from genomic DNA using the immunoSEQ Assay, a bias-controlled multiplex PCR. Per the source publication's procedure: The number of nucleated cells in each sample was estimated by amplification of reference gene primers within the assay. To quantify the absolute abundance of each unique TCRbeta CDR3 rearrangement, sequence reads were collapsed and filtered. For each sample, productive Simpson clonality was calculated as the square root of Simpson's diversity index across productive rearrangements. Held by TCRdb, this immuneACCESS table contains in-frame sequences only and omits some clones. Under half of the omission traces to an unresolved V gene where checked; the cause of the rest is unknown. V and J calls and clone size are copied from that table; D and trimming were computed from the DNA. For this sample there are over 300,000 clones; about 84% appear just once. The ten most abundant clones make up under 2% of the sample.

With respect to this clone: Its antigen is not yet known. Base qualities were left out, and no much larger clone turns up one base away.

This sequence was found in a woman aged 50 to 60 with acute or convalescent COVID-19. This chain is built from TRBV5-6 and TRBJ1-1, and 7 bases in between align with TRBD1. The source material was peripheral blood. The CDR3 corresponds to CASSRTGLYTEAFF. The DNA sequence is given as TGTGCCAGCAGCAGGACAGGACTATACACTGAAGCTTTCTTT.